What follows are 4 T cell receptor beta chains derived from one specimen sequenced in a study of CD8+ T cells in alopecia areata (dated by TCRdb to the late 2010s). Receptor libraries were prepared by the immunoSEQ multiplex PCR assay. RNA was extracted from all samples and reverse transcribed into cDNA as template for TCR sequencing. The table was pulled from immuneACCESS by TCRdb, which kept in-frame rearrangements only. Such tables lose some clones; where checked, under half of the loss comes from unresolved V genes, and the rest has no known cause. This sample is represented by 150,000 to 200,000 clones; 60% of them were singletons. 14% of the sample goes to the ten largest clones. The label giving this sample's time point can be read as: around 26 weeks on oral tofacitinib. Interpreted using the paper, the treatment or condition label stands for: oral pan-JAK inhibitor, 5-10 mg twice daily.

Here the sequenced sample was CD4+ T cells sorted from blood, taken at week 24, from a patient treated with tofacitinib. All receptors derive from a human donor with alopecia areata.

The chain couples TRBV29-1 to TRBJ1-2; 7 nucleotides align to TRBD1. The CDR3 contains 12 residues. Per the germline V gene, CDR1 is SQVTM and CDR2 is ANQGSEA. With V trimmed by 6 bases and J by 4 bases, 5 bases remained unmatched. The CDR3 coding sequence is TGCAGCGTAGACCGACAGGGCTATGGCTACACCTTC. The encoded protein is CSVDRQGYGYTF. The variable domain in full, completed from reference TRBV29-1 and TRBJ1-2, reads SAVISQKPSRDICQRGTSLTIQCQVDSQVTMMFWYRQQPGQSLTLIATANQGSEATYESGFVIDKFPISRPNLTFSTLTVSNMSPEDSSIYLCSVDRQGYGYTFGSGTRLTVV.

The V call is TRBV30, the J call TRBJ1-2; D gene uncertain. Per germline, CDR1 GTSNPN and CDR2 SVGIG (reference sequence). This CDR3 comprises 13 residues. V was shortened by 0 bases and J by 8 bases, with 13 bases between the two germline ends. The CDR3 coding sequence is TGTGCCTGGAGTGTACGGTGGCAGACGGGCTACACCTTC. It yields the protein CAWSVRWQTGYTF.

The V call is TRBV29-1, the J call TRBJ2-7; D is perhaps TRBD1 (5 bases). The CDR3 contains 13 residues. CDR1 SQVTM and CDR2 ANQGSEA come from the germline V gene. V shed 4 bases and J shed 6 bases, with 16 bases lying between them. The CDR3 bases are TGCAGCGTTGCCGGGCAGGGTATGGCCGAGCAGTACTTC. Its translation: CSVAGQGMAEQYF.

This clone was detected a few times. The chain is built from TRBV29-1 and TRBJ1-1; unclear D gene. The V gene lost 5 bases and the J gene lost 10 bases, with 17 bases spanning the gap. The CDR3 extends over 12 amino acids. The V gene's germline CDR1 is SQVTM and CDR2 ANQGSEA. The CDR3 coding sequence is TGCAGCGTTAGTTTAGCTCGAGCAACAGCTTTCTTT. Translating it yields CSVSLARATAFF.